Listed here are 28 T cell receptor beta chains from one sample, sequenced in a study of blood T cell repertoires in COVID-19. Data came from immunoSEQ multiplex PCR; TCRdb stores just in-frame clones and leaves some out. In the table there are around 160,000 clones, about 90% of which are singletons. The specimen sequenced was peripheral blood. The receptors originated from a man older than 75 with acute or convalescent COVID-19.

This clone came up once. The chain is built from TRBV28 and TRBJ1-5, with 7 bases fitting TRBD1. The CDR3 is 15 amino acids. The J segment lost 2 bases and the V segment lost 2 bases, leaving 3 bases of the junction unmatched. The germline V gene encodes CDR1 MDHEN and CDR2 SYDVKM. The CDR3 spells CASSLPDRGNQPQHF. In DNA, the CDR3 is TGTGCCAGCAGTTTACCAGACAGGGGCAATCAGCCCCAGCATTTT. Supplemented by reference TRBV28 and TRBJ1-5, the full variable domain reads DVKVTQSSRYLVKRTGEKVFLECVQDMDHENMFWYRQDPGLGLRLIYFSYDVKMKEKGDIPEGYSVSREKKERFSLILESASTNQTSMYLCASSLPDRGNQPQHFGDGTRLSIL.

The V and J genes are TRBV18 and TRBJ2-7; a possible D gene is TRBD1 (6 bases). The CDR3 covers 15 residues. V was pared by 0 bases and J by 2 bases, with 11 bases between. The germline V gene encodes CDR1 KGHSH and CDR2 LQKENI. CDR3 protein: CASSPPGTTTYEQYF. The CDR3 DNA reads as TGTGCCAGCTCACCACCCGGGACAACGACCTACGAGCAGTACTTC.

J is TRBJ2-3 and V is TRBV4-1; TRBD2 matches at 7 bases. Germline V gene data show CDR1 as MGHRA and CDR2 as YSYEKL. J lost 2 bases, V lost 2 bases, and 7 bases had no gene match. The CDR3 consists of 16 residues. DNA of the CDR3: TGCGCCAGCAGCCAAACCGGGACTACAAACACAGATACGCAGTATTTT. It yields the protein CASSQTGTTNTDTQYF.

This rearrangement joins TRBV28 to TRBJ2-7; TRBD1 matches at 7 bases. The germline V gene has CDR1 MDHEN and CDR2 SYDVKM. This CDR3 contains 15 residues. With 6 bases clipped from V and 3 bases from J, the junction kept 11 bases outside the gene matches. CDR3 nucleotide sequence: TGTGCCAGCAGCTCTGGACAGGCTATGAACTACGAGCAGTACTTC. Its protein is CASSSGQAMNYEQYF. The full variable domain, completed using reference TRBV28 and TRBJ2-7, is DVKVTQSSRYLVKRTGEKVFLECVQDMDHENMFWYRQDPGLGLRLIYFSYDVKMKEKGDIPEGYSVSREKKERFSLILESASTNQTSMYLCASSSGQAMNYEQYFGPGTRLTVT.

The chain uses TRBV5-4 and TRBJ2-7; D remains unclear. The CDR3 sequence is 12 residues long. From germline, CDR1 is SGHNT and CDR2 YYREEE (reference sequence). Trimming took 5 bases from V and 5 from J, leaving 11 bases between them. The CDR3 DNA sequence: TGTGCCAGCAGTTTTCGTCCCGACGAGCAGTACTTC. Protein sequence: CASSFRPDEQYF.

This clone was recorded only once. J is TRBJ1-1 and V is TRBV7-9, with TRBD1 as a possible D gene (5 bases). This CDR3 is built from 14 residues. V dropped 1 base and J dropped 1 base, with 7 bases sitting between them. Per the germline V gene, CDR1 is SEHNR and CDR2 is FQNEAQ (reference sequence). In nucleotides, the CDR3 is TGTGCCAGCAGCTTAGGACAGTCGAACACTGAAGCTTTCTTT. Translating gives CASSLGQSNTEAFF.

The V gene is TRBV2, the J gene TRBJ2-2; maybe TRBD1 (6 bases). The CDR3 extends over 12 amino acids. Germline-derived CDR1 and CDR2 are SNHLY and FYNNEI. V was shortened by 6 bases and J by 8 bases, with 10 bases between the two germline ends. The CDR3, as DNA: TGTGCCAGCAGAGAAACAGGGGGGGAGCTGTTTTTT. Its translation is CASRETGGELFF.

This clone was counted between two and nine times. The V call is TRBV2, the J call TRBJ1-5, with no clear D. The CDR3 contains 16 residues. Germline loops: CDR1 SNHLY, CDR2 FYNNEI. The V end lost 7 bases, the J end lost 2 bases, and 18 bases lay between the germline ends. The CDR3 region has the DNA TGTGCCAGCACCAGGTTCGACGGAGGAGGCAATCAGCCCCAGCATTTT. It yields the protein CASTRFDGGGNQPQHF.

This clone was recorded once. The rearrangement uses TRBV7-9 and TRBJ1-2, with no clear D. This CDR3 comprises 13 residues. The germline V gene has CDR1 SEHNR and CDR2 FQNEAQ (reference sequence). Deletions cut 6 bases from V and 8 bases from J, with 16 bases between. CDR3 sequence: CASRSQTPGGYTF. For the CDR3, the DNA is TGTGCCAGCAGGTCGCAGACCCCGGGGGGCTACACCTTC. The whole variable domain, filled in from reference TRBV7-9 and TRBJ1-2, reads DTGVSQNPRHKITKRGQNVTFRCDPISEHNRLYWYRQTLGQGPEFLTYFQNEAQLEKSRLLSDRFSAERPKGSFSTLEIQRTEQGDSAMYLCASRSQTPGGYTFGSGTRLTVV.

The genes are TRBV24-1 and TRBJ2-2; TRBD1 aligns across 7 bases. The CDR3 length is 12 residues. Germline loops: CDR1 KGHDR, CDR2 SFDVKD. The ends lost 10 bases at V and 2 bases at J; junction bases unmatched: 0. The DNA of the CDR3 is TGTGCCACAGGGGGCAACACCGGGGAGCTGTTTTTT. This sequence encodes CATGGNTGELFF.

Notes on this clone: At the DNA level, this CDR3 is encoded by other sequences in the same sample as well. The CDR3 bases are TGCGCCAGCAGCTTGCAGGGGTCGGACACTGAAGCTTTCTTT. Amino acids: CASSLQGSDTEAFF. The chain uses TRBV5-1 and TRBJ1-1; weak D call: TRBD1 (6 bases). Looked up from germline, CDR1 is SGHRS and CDR2 is YFSETQ. V was pared by 1 base and J by 3 bases, with 10 bases between. The CDR3 runs to 14 residues.

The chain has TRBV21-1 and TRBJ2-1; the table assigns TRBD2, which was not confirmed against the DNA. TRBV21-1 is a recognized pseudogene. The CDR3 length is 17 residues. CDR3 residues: CARKVTGLAGRVNEQFF. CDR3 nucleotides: TGTGCCAGAAAAGTCACCGGACTAGCAGGGAGGGTCAATGAGCAGTTCTTC.

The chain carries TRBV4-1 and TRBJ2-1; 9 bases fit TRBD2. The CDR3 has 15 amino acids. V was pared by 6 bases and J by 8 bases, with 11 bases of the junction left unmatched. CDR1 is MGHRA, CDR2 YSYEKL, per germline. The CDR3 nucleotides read TGCGCCAGCAGGCGGGCCCCGGGACTAGCCGATGAGCAGTTCTTC. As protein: CASRRAPGLADEQFF.

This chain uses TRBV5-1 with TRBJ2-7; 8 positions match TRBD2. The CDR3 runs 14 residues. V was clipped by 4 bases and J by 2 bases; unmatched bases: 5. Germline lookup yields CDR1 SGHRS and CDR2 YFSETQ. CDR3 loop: CASSATSGPYEQYF. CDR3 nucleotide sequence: TGCGCCAGCAGCGCCACTAGCGGACCCTACGAGCAGTACTTC. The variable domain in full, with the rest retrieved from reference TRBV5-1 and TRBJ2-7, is KAGVTQTPRYLIKTRGQQVTLSCSPISGHRSVSWYQQTPGQGLQFLFEYFSETQRNKGNFPGRFSGRQFSNSRSEMNVSTLELGDSALYLCASSATSGPYEQYFGPGTRLTVT.

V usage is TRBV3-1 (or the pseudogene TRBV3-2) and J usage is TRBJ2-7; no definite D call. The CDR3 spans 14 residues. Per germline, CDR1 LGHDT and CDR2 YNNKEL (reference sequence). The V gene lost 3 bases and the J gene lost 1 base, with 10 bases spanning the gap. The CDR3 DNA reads TGTGCCAGCAGCCATCCTACAGCTTCCTACGAGCAGTACTTC. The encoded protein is CASSHPTASYEQYF.

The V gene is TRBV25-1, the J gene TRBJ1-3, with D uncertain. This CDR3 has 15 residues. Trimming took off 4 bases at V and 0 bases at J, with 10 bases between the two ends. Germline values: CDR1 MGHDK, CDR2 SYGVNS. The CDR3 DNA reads TGTGCCAGCAGTGCCCCGGGGAGCTCTGGAAACACCATATATTTT. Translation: CASSAPGSSGNTIYF.

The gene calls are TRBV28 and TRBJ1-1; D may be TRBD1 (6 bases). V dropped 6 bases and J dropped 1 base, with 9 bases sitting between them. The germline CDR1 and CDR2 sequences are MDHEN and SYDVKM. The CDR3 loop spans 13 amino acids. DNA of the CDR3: TGTGCCAGCAGGAAACAGGGGAACACTGAAGCTTTCTTT. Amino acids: CASRKQGNTEAFF.

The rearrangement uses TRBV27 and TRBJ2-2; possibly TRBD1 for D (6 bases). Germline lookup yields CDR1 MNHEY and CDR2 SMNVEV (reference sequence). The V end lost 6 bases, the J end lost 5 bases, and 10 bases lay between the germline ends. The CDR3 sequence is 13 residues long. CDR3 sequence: CASSSQGTGELFF. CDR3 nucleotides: TGTGCCAGCAGCTCCCAGGGGACCGGGGAGCTGTTTTTT.

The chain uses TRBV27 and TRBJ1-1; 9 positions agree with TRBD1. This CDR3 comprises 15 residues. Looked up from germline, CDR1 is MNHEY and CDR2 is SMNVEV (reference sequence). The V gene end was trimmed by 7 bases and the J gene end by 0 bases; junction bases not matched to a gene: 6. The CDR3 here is CASTPGQGMNTEAFF. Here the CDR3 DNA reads TGTGCCAGCACACCAGGACAGGGGATGAACACTGAAGCTTTCTTT.

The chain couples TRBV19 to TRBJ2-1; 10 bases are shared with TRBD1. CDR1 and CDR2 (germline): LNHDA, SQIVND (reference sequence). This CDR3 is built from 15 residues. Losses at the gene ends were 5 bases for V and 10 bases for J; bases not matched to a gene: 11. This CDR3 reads CASSWGQGPSGEQFF. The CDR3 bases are TGTGCCAGTAGTTGGGGACAGGGGCCGTCTGGAGAGCAGTTCTTC.

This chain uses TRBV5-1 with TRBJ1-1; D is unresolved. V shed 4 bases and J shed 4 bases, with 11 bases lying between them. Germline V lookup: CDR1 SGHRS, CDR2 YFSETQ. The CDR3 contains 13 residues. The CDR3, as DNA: TGCGCCAGCAGCCCCGAGGTGTCCACTGAAGCTTTCTTT. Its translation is CASSPEVSTEAFF.

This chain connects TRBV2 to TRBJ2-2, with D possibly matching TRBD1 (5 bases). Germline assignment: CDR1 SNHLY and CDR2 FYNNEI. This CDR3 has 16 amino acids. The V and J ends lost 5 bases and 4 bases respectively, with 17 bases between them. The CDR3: CASSFQGRGITGELFF. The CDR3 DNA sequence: TGTGCCAGCAGTTTTCAGGGAAGGGGAATCACCGGGGAGCTGTTTTTT.

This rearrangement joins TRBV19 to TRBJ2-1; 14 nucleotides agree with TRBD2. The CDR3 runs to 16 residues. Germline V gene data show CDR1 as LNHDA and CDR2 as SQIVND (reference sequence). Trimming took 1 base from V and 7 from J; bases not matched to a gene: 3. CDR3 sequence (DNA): TGTGCCAGTAGTATAGTAGGACTAGCGGGAGGTAATGAGCAGTTCTTC. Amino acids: CASSIVGLAGGNEQFF.

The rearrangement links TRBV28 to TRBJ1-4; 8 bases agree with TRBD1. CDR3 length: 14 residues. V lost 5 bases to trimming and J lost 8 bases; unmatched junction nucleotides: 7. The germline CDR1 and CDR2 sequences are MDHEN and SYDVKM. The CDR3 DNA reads TGTGCCAGCAGTCCAGGGGGCGAGGAAGAAAAACTGTTTTTT. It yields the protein CASSPGGEEEKLFF.

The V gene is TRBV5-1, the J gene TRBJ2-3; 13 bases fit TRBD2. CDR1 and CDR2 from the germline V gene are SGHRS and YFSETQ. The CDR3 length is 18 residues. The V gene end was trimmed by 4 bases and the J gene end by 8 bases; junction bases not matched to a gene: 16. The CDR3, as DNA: TGCGCCAGCAGCCCCACCGGGACTAGCGGGACAACAGCCTTTACGCAGTATTTT. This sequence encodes CASSPTGTSGTTAFTQYF.

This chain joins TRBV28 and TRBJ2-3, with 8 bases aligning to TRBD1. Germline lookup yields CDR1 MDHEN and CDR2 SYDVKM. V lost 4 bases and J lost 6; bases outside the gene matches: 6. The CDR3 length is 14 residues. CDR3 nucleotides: TGTGCCAGCAGTTCGGGACAGGCCAGGGATACGCAGTATTTT. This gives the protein CASSSGQARDTQYF.

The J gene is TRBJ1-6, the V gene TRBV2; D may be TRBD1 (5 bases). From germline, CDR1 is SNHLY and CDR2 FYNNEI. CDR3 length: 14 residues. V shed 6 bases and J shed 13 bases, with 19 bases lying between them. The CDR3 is CASSQGVLGFPLHF. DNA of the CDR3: TGTGCCAGCAGCCAGGGTGTTTTAGGATTCCCCCTCCACTTT.

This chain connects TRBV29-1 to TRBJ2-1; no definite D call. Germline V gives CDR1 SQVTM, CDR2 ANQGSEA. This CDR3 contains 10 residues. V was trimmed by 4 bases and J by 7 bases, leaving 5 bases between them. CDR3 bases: TGCAGCGTTGGAGTTAATGAGCAGTTCTTC. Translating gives CSVGVNEQFF.